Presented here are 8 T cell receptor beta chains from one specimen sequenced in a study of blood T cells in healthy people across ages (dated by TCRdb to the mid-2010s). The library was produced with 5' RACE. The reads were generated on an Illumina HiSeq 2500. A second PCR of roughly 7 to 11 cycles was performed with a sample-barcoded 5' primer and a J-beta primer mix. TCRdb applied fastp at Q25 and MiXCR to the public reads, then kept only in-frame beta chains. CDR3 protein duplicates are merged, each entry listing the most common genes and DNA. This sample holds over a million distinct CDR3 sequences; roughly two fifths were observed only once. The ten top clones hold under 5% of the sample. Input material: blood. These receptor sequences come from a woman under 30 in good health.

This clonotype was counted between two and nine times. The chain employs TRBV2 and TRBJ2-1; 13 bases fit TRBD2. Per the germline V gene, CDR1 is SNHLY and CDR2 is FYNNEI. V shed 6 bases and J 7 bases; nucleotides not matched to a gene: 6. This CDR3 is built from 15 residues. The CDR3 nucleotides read TGTGCCAGCAGCGCACTAGCGGGGGGGATGAATGAGCAGTTCTTC. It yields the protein CASSALAGGMNEQFF.

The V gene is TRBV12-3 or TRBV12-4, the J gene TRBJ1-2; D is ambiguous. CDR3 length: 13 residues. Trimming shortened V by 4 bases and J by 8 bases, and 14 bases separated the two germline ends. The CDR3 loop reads CASSWRANNGYTF. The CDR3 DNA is TGTGCCAGCAGTTGGAGGGCCAACAACGGCTACACCTTC.

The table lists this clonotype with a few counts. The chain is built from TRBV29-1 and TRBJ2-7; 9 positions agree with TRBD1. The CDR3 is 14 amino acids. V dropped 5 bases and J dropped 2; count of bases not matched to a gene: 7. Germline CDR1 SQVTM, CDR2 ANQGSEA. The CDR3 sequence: CSVYRDRVPYEQYF. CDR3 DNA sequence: TGCAGCGTTTACCGGGACAGGGTTCCCTACGAGCAGTACTTC.

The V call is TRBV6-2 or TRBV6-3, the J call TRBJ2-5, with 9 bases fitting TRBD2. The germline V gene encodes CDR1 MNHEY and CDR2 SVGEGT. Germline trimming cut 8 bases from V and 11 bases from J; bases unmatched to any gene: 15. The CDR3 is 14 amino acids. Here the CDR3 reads CASCRGRARNEQYF. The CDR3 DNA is TGTGCCAGCTGCCGCGGGAGGGCAAGGAATGAGCAGTACTTC.

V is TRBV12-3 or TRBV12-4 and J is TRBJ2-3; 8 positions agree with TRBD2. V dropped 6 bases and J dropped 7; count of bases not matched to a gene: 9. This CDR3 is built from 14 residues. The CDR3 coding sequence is TGTGCCAGCAGCCAGAGCGGGGGCACGAATACGCAGTATTTT. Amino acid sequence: CASSQSGGTNTQYF.

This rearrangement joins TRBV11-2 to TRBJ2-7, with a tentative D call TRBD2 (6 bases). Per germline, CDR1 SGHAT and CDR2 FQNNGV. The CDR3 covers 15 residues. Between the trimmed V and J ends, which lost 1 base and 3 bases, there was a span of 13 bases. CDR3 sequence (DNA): TGTGCCAGCAGCTTAGTACGGGGAGCGGGCTACGAGCAGTACTTC. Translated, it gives CASSLVRGAGYEQYF.

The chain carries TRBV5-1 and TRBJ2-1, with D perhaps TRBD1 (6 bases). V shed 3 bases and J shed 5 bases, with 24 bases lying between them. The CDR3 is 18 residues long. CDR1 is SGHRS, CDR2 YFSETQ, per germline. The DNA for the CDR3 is TGCGCCAGCAGCTCGGGACAATCCGGCTCCAGAGCCCACAATGAGCAGTTCTTC. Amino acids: CASSSGQSGSRAHNEQFF.

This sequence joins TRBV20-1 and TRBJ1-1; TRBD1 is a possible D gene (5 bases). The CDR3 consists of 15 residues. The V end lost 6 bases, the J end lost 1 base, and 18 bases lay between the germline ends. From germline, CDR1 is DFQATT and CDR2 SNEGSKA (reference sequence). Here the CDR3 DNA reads TGCAGTGCCCACCCAGCGGGGCGGGGGAACACTGAAGCTTTCTTT. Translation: CSAHPAGRGNTEAFF.